The entry that follows covers one T cell receptor (beta chain) sequence. Its cognate antigen has yet to be identified. Base-call qualities are not available, and no considerably larger clone is one nucleotide away. This sample stems from a study of cytomegalovirus exposure and HLA in healthy donors listed by TCRdb under 2017. The study in broad terms: An earlier analysis of some 550 of the donors reported more than 250 Gb of sequence data and roughly 100 million unique TCR beta sequences from 150 million to 200 million T cells. Donor age, sex, ethnicity and CMV serostatus were compiled alongside the repertoire data. To decide whether each TCR beta V gene segment behaved as functional or pseudogenic, an earlier analysis of nearly 600 of the donors relied on high-throughput TCR beta sequencing. On average, roughly 250,000 unique TCR beta nucleotide sequences were sequenced per donor among 398 genotyped donors of the cohort, with 15% to 20% of those sequences being non-productive. HLA typing included class I and class II loci at four-digit resolution. A separate validation cohort of over 95 different subjects was used in addition to the roughly 670-subject first cohort. Using immunosequencing, the study profiled T cell repertoires from 500 to 800 subjects and related those repertoires to cytomegalovirus serostatus. Of the 350 to 400 genotyped donors, 81% fell in the genetic ancestry cluster associated with self-reported Caucasian donors. Roughly 310 gigabases of sequencing data and 78 million or so unique TCR sequences were included in an early release covering several hundred HLA-typed donors. To predict cytomegalovirus infection status, the study brought together high-throughput TCR immunosequencing, statistical association of individual TCRs with disease status, and machine learning. Every discovery cohort repertoire had been produced on one sequencing platform. Because of strong linkage in the cohort, roughly five DR-DQ haplotypes were treated as single units for association and clustering. The study aimed to test whether signatures of past pathogen exposure could be identified by cataloging public T cell receptors. Typing coverage differed by locus: A, B, C, DRB1 and DQB1 were typed in roughly 629-630 donors, DQA1 in around 500, DPA1 in 600 to 610, and DPB1 in approximately 450. To study patterns of TCR occurrence, a later analysis re-analyzed previously published TCR beta repertoires from 650 to 750 donors and added high-resolution HLA genotyping. The later analysis used no new phenotypic data to find candidate immune exposures, relying instead on TCR beta sequences and their occurrence across donors. A later genetic analysis used genome-wide SNP genotypes for about 60% of the 666 donors, treating that subset as a discovery cohort. The investigation overall reported the following: Because some donors lacked HLA typing at each locus, the association tests relied only on the typed subset. In both the original and validation cohorts, the classifier was reported to diagnose cytomegalovirus status with high specificity and sensitivity. A further reported finding was that TCR beta sequences accurately predicted the HLA-A and HLA-B alleles for most subjects in the first cohort. In a later genetic analysis, a missense DCLRE1C variant was associated with V-gene and J-gene trimming of TCR beta chains, and the association was replicated in an independent cohort. It was suggested by the authors that the approach could potentially be generalized to other disease states and immunological phenotypes. A cluster of highly shared sequence variants was judged likely to represent a technical artifact of the sequencing pipeline. Roughly uniform sequencing depth across donors was assumed in presence/absence analyses, although this assumption may not hold. Only TCR beta chains were sequenced in this cohort, and the absence of alpha or paired-chain data limited detectable features. In a later analysis, HLA-associated TCR beta chains were found to be more clonally expanded and to have lower generation probabilities than equally common non-associated chains. The study listed 164 TCR beta chains as associated with cytomegalovirus. Most TCR sequences were observed very rarely across donors, whereas some public TCRs were present in many individuals. Specific HLA alleles were associated with 16,951 TCR beta sequences at a false discovery rate of 0.05 in a later analysis. According to a later analysis, most CMV-associated TCR beta chains appeared to be HLA-restricted, and the HLA associations seemed to be driven largely by CMV exposure. In an earlier analysis of 587 of the donors, most TCR beta V segments appeared in productive rearrangements about 90% or about 30% of the time, broadly matching IMGT annotations. In vitro tests confirmed that a few of the cytomegalovirus-associated TCR beta chains recognize cytomegalovirus antigens. According to a later analysis, parvovirus B19, influenza, CMV and Epstein-Barr virus appeared linked to several top co-occurrence clusters. Linkage disequilibrium might explain the correlated functional status among segregating V segments, but an unknown experimental factor could not be ruled out. For the cohort, immune exposure information was limited to CMV serostatus. According to a later genetic analysis, donors in an Asian-associated ancestry cluster had fewer N-insertions in productive TCRs than the roughly 700-donor mean. Because counts were too low, approximately 18 rarely observed V segments, including chromosome 9 orphons, were excluded from the earlier analysis of about 500 of the donors. A later analysis found that TCR association rates varied across HLA loci, with DRB1 alleles showing the most associated TCRs and HLA-C alleles the fewest. When HLA alleles, especially DR and DQ, strongly co-occurred, attributing TCR associations to individual alleles was difficult.

The cohort comprised approximately 700 healthy bone marrow donors. At the time of sampling, every cohort member was nominally healthy, though immune exposures that went unrecorded were likely present. The donor tested CMV seropositive, placing the donor among the 290 or so seropositive members of the cohort. A peripheral blood sample was provided by each donor, and peripheral blood mononuclear cells were used for TCR beta sequencing. The Qiagen DNeasy Blood Extraction Kit was used to extract genomic DNA from the blood cell samples. Library preparation used the immunoSEQ multiplex PCR assay. For the multiplex PCR, a mixture combining 60 forward primers for TCR Vbeta segments and 13 reverse primers for TCR Jbeta segments was used. The CDR3 region of rearranged TCR beta genes was amplified from genomic DNA with a multiplex PCR assay. The Illumina HiSeq System was used to sequence the amplified TCR beta libraries as 87-base-pair reads. The authors' analysis ran thus. A later analysis counted about 82 million unique TCR beta chains across the 666 repertoires, and approximately 11 million of these chains were shared by at least two donors. To remove PCR and sequencing errors, raw reads were error-corrected and collapsed into unique sequences using a nearest-neighbor algorithm that merged closely related sequences. Alignment of CDR3 sequences to IMGT reference sequences was used to assign V, D and J gene segments. Each retained sequence needed at least a six-nucleotide match to both a V gene segment and a J gene segment. Rearrangements were called productive when the CDR3 lacked stop codons and stayed in frame with V and J; all others were non-productive. Following IMGT convention, CDR3 was defined as the stretch from the second conserved V-encoded cysteine to the conserved J-encoded phenylalanine. In an earlier analysis of approximately 500 of the donors, sequences lacking an unambiguous match to a single V gene segment were excluded. In an earlier analysis of 450 to 750 of the donors, a V segment was called functional when productive rearrangements were above 56.7%, and segregating when the standard deviation between donors exceeded 5%. A statistical classification framework was developed to diagnose cytomegalovirus status using the catalog of TCR beta chain sequences. In a later analysis, TCR nucleotide sequences were compared against IMGT/GENE-DB human TR gene sequences so that V and J genes could be assigned. The TCRdist pipeline was used in a later analysis to assign CDR3 sequences and most-parsimonious VDJ recombination scenarios. In a later analysis, each TCR beta chain was defined by its CDR3 amino acid sequence together with its V-gene family, and reads without a unique V-gene family were excluded. A later analysis removed roughly 590 highly shared, low-generation-probability nucleotide sequences to deal with suspected cross-contamination and a sequencing artifact. A later analysis calculated a clonal expansion index for each public chain from normalized within-repertoire ranks of inferred template counts. Generation probabilities in a later analysis came from a VDJ recombination model fitted to out-of-frame rearrangements, and those results were checked against IGoR. A later analysis scored TCR-TCR, TCR-HLA and TCR-CMV co-occurrence with hypergeometric tests, applying a repertoire-size bias correction to TCR pairs. In a later analysis, false discovery rates were estimated by permuting HLA or CMV assignments 20 times. A later analysis grouped co-occurring TCRs with DBSCAN, adding TCRdist sequence similarity when clustering within HLA-allele-positive subsets. Repertoires with fewer than 30,000 or more than 120,000 public chains, plus five repertoires with anomalous nucleotide sharing, were excluded from co-occurrence clustering. TCRdb obtained this table from immuneACCESS and retained in-frame rearrangements with V and J assigned. These tables miss some clones; where compared with another copy, unresolved V genes account for less than half of the shortfall, and the remainder is unexplained. Clone size and the V and J calls come from that table; the DNA yielded D and trimming. The sample table shows 100,000 to 150,000 clones, and 80% are seen once. The ten largest clones add up to approximately 10% of the sample.

This sequence was found in a young man in good health and CMV-seropositive. The sequenced sample was PBMCs.

The CDR3 in this case is CASSSRTGPMAYEQYF. The nucleotides are TGTGCCAGCAGCTCGCGGACAGGCCCCATGGCCTACGAGCAGTACTTC. The rearrangement combines TRBV11-1 with TRBJ2-7, with TRBD1 identical over 7 junction bases. The CDR3 starts with the cysteine, ends with the phenylalanine, and has 16 residues. Only the CDR3 part of the read is kept: 48 bases, read in frame from the first base. CDR1 and CDR2, looked up from the germline V gene (reference sequence), are SGHAT and FQDESV. Unmatched junction bases come to 11, with V trimmed by 4 bases and J by 2 bases.